These 27 T cell receptor beta chains came from one sample sequenced in a study of blood T cell repertoires in COVID-19. The assay was immunoSEQ multiplex PCR, and TCRdb's table has in-frame clones only and misses some. The data contain under 35,000 clones, about nine tenths of them singletons. The specimen sequenced was peripheral blood. The receptors originated from a human donor with active COVID-19. The donor label of this sample is uncertain.

This chain connects TRBV11-3 to TRBJ2-7, with D possibly TRBD1 on 6 matching bases. V was trimmed by 3 bases and J by 0 bases, leaving 21 bases between them. The CDR3 runs 18 residues. Germline-derived CDR1 and CDR2 are SGHNT and YENEEA. The chain's CDR3 is CASSFLPRTRGHSYEQYF. As DNA, the CDR3 is TGTGCCAGCAGCTTTTTACCGAGGACCAGGGGTCACTCCTACGAGCAGTACTTC.

This chain links TRBV5-8 with TRBJ2-3; TRBD2 might be the D (5 bases). The CDR3 is 13 amino acids. Germline V lookup: CDR1 SGHTS, CDR2 YDEGEE. Deletions cut 6 bases from V and 2 bases from J, with 10 bases between. The CDR3 is CASKGSNTDTQYF. The CDR3 nucleotides are TGTGCCAGCAAAGGGAGCAACACAGATACGCAGTATTTT.

This clone has just one count. The chain carries TRBV18 and TRBJ1-2, with 9 bases fitting TRBD1. The V segment lost 3 bases and the J segment 3 bases; nucleotides outside the gene matches: 11. The CDR3 runs 17 residues. Germline V gene lookup returns CDR1 KGHSH and CDR2 LQKENI. CDR3 residues: CASSPSKRTGAYYGYTF. DNA for the CDR3: TGTGCCAGCTCACCTAGTAAAAGGACAGGGGCCTACTATGGCTACACCTTC. Variable domain in full (rest from reference TRBV18 and TRBJ1-2): NAGVMQNPRHLVRRRGQEARLRCSPMKGHSHVYWYRQLPEEGLKFMVYLQKENIIDESGMPKERFSAEFPKEGPSILRIQQVVRGDSAAYFCASSPSKRTGAYYGYTFGSGTRLTVV.

The chain combines TRBV19 with TRBJ2-7; 7 positions match TRBD2. The CDR3 is 13 amino acids. Germline V lookup: CDR1 LNHDA, CDR2 SQIVND (reference sequence). J was trimmed by 4 bases and V by 3 bases; bases with no gene match: 3. CDR3: CASSIGREYEQYF. The CDR3 DNA reads TGTGCCAGTAGTATCGGGCGGGAGTACGAGCAGTACTTC.

This clone was picked up one time. The chain recombines TRBV6-1 with TRBJ1-2; D is unresolved. The CDR3 has 12 amino acids. Deletions cut 3 bases from V and 3 bases from J, with 5 bases between. The germline gives CDR1 MNHNS, CDR2 SASEGT. The CDR3: CASSDPYYGYTF. Here the CDR3 DNA reads TGTGCCAGCAGTGACCCCTACTATGGCTACACCTTC.

The chain is built from TRBV6-1 and TRBJ2-1, with a tentative D call TRBD2 (6 bases). Germline values: CDR1 MNHNS, CDR2 SASEGT. CDR3 length: 16 residues. V dropped 2 bases and J dropped 6 bases, with 17 bases sitting between them. The CDR3 spells CASSEFGGVGSNEQFF. Written as DNA, the CDR3 is TGTGCCAGCAGTGAATTTGGAGGGGTGGGGAGCAATGAGCAGTTCTTC.

The chain employs TRBV19 and TRBJ2-2; weak D call: TRBD2 (6 bases). The germline V gene has CDR1 LNHDA and CDR2 SQIVND (reference sequence). The CDR3 extends over 13 amino acids. V lost 3 bases and J 6 bases, leaving 8 bases between the germline ends. CDR3 sequence: CASSMGGPGELFF. For the CDR3, the DNA is TGTGCCAGTAGTATGGGAGGACCCGGGGAGCTGTTTTTT.

This clone was found once. The chain employs TRBV10-3 and TRBJ2-7; D gene unclear. The CDR3 sequence is 16 residues long. The germline V gene encodes CDR1 ENHRY and CDR2 SYGVKD. V was clipped by 0 bases and J by 3 bases, with 15 bases between them. CDR3 nucleotides: TGTGCCATCAGTGAGTCTCCCTTGGCAGATCACTACGAGCAGTACTTC. Translating gives CAISESPLADHYEQYF.

Turning to this clone: The sample contains more than one DNA sequence encoding this CDR3. This sequence joins TRBV6-5 and TRBJ1-1, with D hard to call. There are 13 residues in the CDR3. The V gene's germline CDR1 is MNHEY and CDR2 SVGAGI. V lost 6 bases and J 0 bases, leaving 8 bases between the germline ends. The CDR3 nucleotides read TGTGCCAGCAGGACCGGAGTGAACACTGAAGCTTTCTTT. Its translation: CASRTGVNTEAFF.

The rearrangement links TRBV5-4 to TRBJ2-7; possibly TRBD1 for D (6 bases). Trimming stripped 3 bases from V and 0 bases from J, with 13 bases between. From germline, CDR1 is SGHNT and CDR2 YYREEE (reference sequence). The CDR3 loop spans 15 amino acids. The DNA for the CDR3 is TGTGCCAGCAGCTCGCGACAGGAACTCTCCTACGAGCAGTACTTC. It codes for CASSSRQELSYEQYF. Full variable domain (outside the CDR3, taken from reference TRBV5-4 and TRBJ2-7): ETGVTQSPTHLIKTRGQQVTLRCSSQSGHNTVSWYQQALGQGPQFIFQYYREEENGRGNFPPRFSGLQFPNYSSELNVNALELDDSALYLCASSSRQELSYEQYFGPGTRLTVT.

The rearrangement uses TRBV5-6 and TRBJ1-1; D gene unclear. The germline V gene has CDR1 SGHDT and CDR2 YYEEEE. V lost 4 bases and J 0 bases, leaving 7 bases between the germline ends. CDR3 length equals 13 residues. CDR3 nucleotides: TGTGCCAGCAGCGGCCCCTTGAACACTGAAGCTTTCTTT. Translation gives CASSGPLNTEAFF.

The chain employs TRBV10-3 and TRBJ2-1; 7 bases fit TRBD2. The CDR3 length is 16 residues. Trimming at V came to 5 bases and at J to 2 bases, leaving 9 bases not matched to a gene. Germline lookup yields CDR1 ENHRY and CDR2 SYGVKD. CDR3 nucleotide sequence: TGTGCCATCAGTAGACTAGCAGAAGGCACCTACAATGAGCAGTTCTTC. Translation gives CAISRLAEGTYNEQFF.

This chain joins TRBV6-2 or TRBV6-3 and TRBJ2-7; the D gene is possibly TRBD2 (6 bases). Germline V gene lookup returns CDR1 MNHEY and CDR2 SVGEGT. The CDR3 extends over 14 amino acids. V lost 2 bases and J 4 bases, leaving 12 bases between the germline ends. In DNA, the CDR3 is TGTGCCAGCAGTTACGTGGGGGGAAATTACGAGCAGTACTTC. This translates into CASSYVGGNYEQYF.

This clone was picked up one time. The chain couples TRBV7-2 to TRBJ1-6; TRBD1 agrees at 7 bases. The CDR3 is made up of 16 amino acids. V lost 6 bases to trimming and J lost 5 bases; unmatched junction nucleotides: 10. Germline-derived CDR1 and CDR2 are SGHTA and FQGNSA. CDR3 sequence reads: CASSSTGTANNSPLHF. The CDR3 DNA reads TGTGCCAGCAGTTCCACCGGGACAGCGAATAATTCACCCCTCCACTTT.

The chain joins TRBV19 to TRBJ1-5; 7 positions agree with TRBD1. V gave up 5 bases and J gave up 1 base; unmatched junction bases: 11. Germline CDR1 LNHDA, CDR2 SQIVND (reference sequence). The CDR3 totals 17 residues. The CDR3 DNA follows: TGTGCCAGTAGTCCCCTTGGGACAGTCGTAAGCAATCAGCCCCAGCATTTT. Amino acids: CASSPLGTVVSNQPQHF.

CDR3 in amino acids: CASSTTGGAGQPQHF. The CDR3 DNA sequence: TGTGCCAGTAGTACGACAGGGGGCGCAGGTCAGCCCCAGCATTTT. The rearrangement links TRBV19 to TRBJ1-5; 10 bases map to TRBD1. The CDR3 spans 15 residues. Germline assignment: CDR1 LNHDA and CDR2 SQIVND (reference sequence). With V trimmed by 4 bases and J by 6 bases, 6 bases remained unmatched.

The CDR3 is CASSLDRGRESPLHF. The CDR3 DNA follows: TGTGCCAGCAGCCTCGACAGGGGGAGGGAATCACCCCTCCACTTT. This chain uses TRBV7-9 with TRBJ1-6, with 9 bases aligning to TRBD1. Germline trimming cut 5 bases from V and 10 bases from J; bases unmatched to any gene: 9. Germline V gene lookup returns CDR1 SEHNR and CDR2 FQNEAQ (reference sequence). This CDR3 has 15 residues.

A remark on this clone: Additional DNA sequences in this sample encode the identical CDR3. The V gene is TRBV7-2, the J gene TRBJ2-2; TRBD2 matches 10 bases. The ends lost 6 bases at V and 4 bases at J; junction bases unmatched: 2. In germline, CDR1 is SGHTA, CDR2 FQGNSA. This CDR3 is 14 amino acids long. CDR3: CASRGLASTGELFF. CDR3 nucleotides: TGTGCCAGCAGGGGACTAGCGAGCACCGGGGAGCTGTTTTTT.

The rearrangement uses TRBV10-3 and TRBJ2-7; D is undetermined. CDR1 and CDR2 (germline): ENHRY, SYGVKD. The length of the CDR3 is 11 residues. V lost 3 bases to trimming and J lost 3 bases, with 3 bases between them. CDR3 loop: CAISDSYEQYF. The CDR3 nucleotides read TGTGCCATCAGTGACAGCTACGAGCAGTACTTC.

This clone is judged medium-sized. This chain links TRBV7-6 with TRBJ1-3, with 10 bases fitting TRBD1. In germline, CDR1 is SGHVS, CDR2 FNYEAQ. CDR3 length equals 15 residues. V lost 5 bases, J lost 4 bases, and 5 bases stayed unmatched. CDR3 coding DNA: TGTGCCAGCAGCGCGGGACAGGGGTGGGGAAACACCATATATTTT. Amino acid sequence: CASSAGQGWGNTIYF. Drawing the rest from reference TRBV7-6 and TRBJ1-3, the complete variable domain is GAGVSQSPRYKVTKRGQDVALRCDPISGHVSLYWYRQALGQGPEFLTYFNYEAQQDKSGLPNDRFSAERPEGSISTLTIQRTEQRDSAMYRCASSAGQGWGNTIYFGEGSWLTVV.

The V call is TRBV18, the J call TRBJ2-7; D not certain. Germline V gene lookup returns CDR1 KGHSH and CDR2 LQKENI. V lost 3 bases and J lost 2, with 11 bases in between. The CDR3 runs to 14 residues. The CDR3 is CASSPYSRTYEQYF. DNA for the CDR3: TGTGCCAGCTCACCCTATTCGAGGACCTACGAGCAGTACTTC.

The rearrangement joins TRBV4-1 to TRBJ2-2, with D possibly matching TRBD1 (7 bases). The CDR3 loop spans 16 amino acids. Germline lookup yields CDR1 MGHRA and CDR2 YSYEKL. Trimming cost V 4 bases and J 5 bases, with 17 bases left between them. The DNA of the CDR3 is TGCGCCAGCAGCCGAGCGAGACAGGGAGGAACCGGGGAGCTGTTTTTT. Translated: CASSRARQGGTGELFF.

This chain connects TRBV12-5 to TRBJ1-5; D is perhaps TRBD1 (5 bases). Germline V gene sequence: CDR1 LGHNT, CDR2 FRNRAP. The CDR3 consists of 13 residues. Between the trimmed V and J ends, which lost 5 bases and 4 bases, there was a span of 9 bases. CDR3 region: CASGIDRNQPQHF. Written as DNA, the CDR3 is TGTGCTAGTGGTATAGACAGAAATCAGCCCCAGCATTTT.

This clone was seen just once. V usage is TRBV19 and J usage is TRBJ2-4; no clear D. Germline lookup yields CDR1 LNHDA and CDR2 SQIVND (reference sequence). The V end was cut by 9 bases, the J end by 6 bases, with 15 bases between. This CDR3 is 13 amino acids long. The CDR3 DNA follows: TGTGCCAGCGCCAAAGGAGTTGGAAACATTCAGTACTTC. This sequence encodes CASAKGVGNIQYF.

This chain uses TRBV6-5 with TRBJ2-7; 12 bases map to TRBD2. The CDR3 has 15 amino acids. After removal of 7 bases from V and 5 bases from J, the junction contained 9 bases not matched to a gene. CDR1 is MNHEY and CDR2 is SVGAGI in the germline V gene. The CDR3 is CASIRTSGGWDEQYF. As DNA, the CDR3 is TGTGCCAGCATTCGCACTAGCGGGGGGTGGGACGAGCAGTACTTC.

V usage is TRBV15 and J usage is TRBJ1-3; D not certain. CDR1 is LNHNV, CDR2 YYDKDF, per germline (reference sequence). Trimming removed 5 bases from V and 2 bases from J, with 13 bases in between. This CDR3 has 15 residues. CDR3 DNA: TGTGCCACCAGCCGTCGGGGTGGCGCTGGAAACACCATATATTTT. It yields the protein CATSRRGGAGNTIYF.

The sample holds a few counts of this clone. The CDR3 DNA follows: TGTGCCCGTAAACCCGGACAGGCAGGGACTAATGAAAAACTGTTTTTT. It codes for CARKPGQAGTNEKLFF. V is TRBV30 and J is TRBJ1-4; 7 bases align to TRBD1. CDR1 GTSNPN and CDR2 SVGIG come from the germline V gene (reference sequence). The CDR3 extends over 16 amino acids. V gave up 8 bases and J gave up 2 bases; unmatched junction bases: 14.